A single sample is the source of the 20 T cell receptor beta chains below, sequenced in a study of cytomegalovirus exposure and HLA in healthy donors. Primers: 60 Vbeta forward and 13 Jbeta reverse. Profiled with immunoSEQ multiplex PCR; TCRdb holds only in-frame clones, not every one. The table has about 130,000 clones, roughly 15% seen once. The sequenced material came from PBMCs. Receptor source: a female donor in good health and CMV-seropositive.

V usage is TRBV4-2 and J usage is TRBJ2-1; no clear D gene. The V gene lost 2 bases and the J gene lost 9 bases, with 23 bases spanning the gap. Germline V gives CDR1 LGHNA, CDR2 YNFKEQ. This CDR3 region has 17 residues. Here the CDR3 reads CASSQPSMSVGSGEQFF. CDR3 DNA sequence: TGTGCCAGCAGCCAACCCTCCATGAGCGTAGGATCTGGTGAGCAGTTCTTC.

This clone was observed a handful of times. The gene calls are TRBV5-1 and TRBJ2-2; 10 nucleotides align to TRBD1. Trimming took 3 bases from V and 3 from J; bases not matched to a gene: 5. Germline V CDR1 and CDR2: SGHRS, YFSETQ. This CDR3 is 16 amino acids long. The CDR3 bases are TGCGCCAGCAGCTCGTCGGGACAGGGGTACACCGGGGAGCTGTTTTTT. Its protein product is CASSSSGQGYTGELFF.

This clone was observed a few times. This chain uses TRBV2 with TRBJ2-3; D may be TRBD1 (5 bases). Germline V gives CDR1 SNHLY, CDR2 FYNNEI. V was cut by 6 bases and J by 1 base, with 11 bases left in between. The CDR3 has 14 residues. The CDR3, as DNA: TGTGCCAGCAGATCAGTCAGGGGCACAGATACGCAGTATTTT. Translation gives CASRSVRGTDTQYF.

The CDR3 is CAWSTKDSLFYNSPLHF. The CDR3 region has the DNA TGTGCCTGGAGTACCAAGGACAGCCTCTTCTATAATTCACCCCTCCACTTT. This chain uses TRBV30 with TRBJ1-6; D is perhaps TRBD1 (6 bases). V dropped 2 bases and J dropped 3 bases, with 17 bases sitting between them. The CDR3 sequence is 17 residues long. Germline V gives CDR1 GTSNPN, CDR2 SVGIG (reference sequence).

This rearrangement joins TRBV19 to TRBJ2-3, with TRBD1 identical over 10 bases. V shed 4 bases, J shed 2 bases, and the junction held 3 bases outside the gene matches. The CDR3 sequence is 15 residues long. The germline gives CDR1 LNHDA, CDR2 SQIVND (reference sequence). CDR3 nucleotides: TGTGCCAGTAGTAGTGGGACAGGGGTCACAGATACGCAGTATTTT. Amino acid sequence: CASSSGTGVTDTQYF.

The chain has TRBV30 and TRBJ1-1, with D perhaps TRBD1 (5 bases). Germline CDR1 reads GTSNPN; CDR2 reads SVGIG (reference sequence). The CDR3 sequence is 12 residues long. V gave up 1 base and J gave up 10 bases, with 13 bases separating them. CDR3 sequence (DNA): TGTGCCTGGAGTGGAGGCAGGGTCGGAGCTTTCTTT. Protein: CAWSGGRVGAFF.

This chain joins TRBV29-1 and TRBJ1-3; a possible D gene is TRBD1 (5 bases). Germline-derived CDR1 and CDR2 are SQVTM and ANQGSEA. There are 15 residues in the CDR3. The germline V and J ends were trimmed by 4 bases and 0 bases, with 13 bases remaining between them. CDR3 nucleotides: TGCAGCGTTGTGGGGGGACTAGCCTCTGGAAACACCATATATTTT. This gives the protein CSVVGGLASGNTIYF.

This rearrangement joins TRBV28 to TRBJ1-4, with TRBD1 matching 7 bases. Trimming at V came to 4 bases and at J to 6 bases, leaving 8 bases not matched to a gene. The germline V gene encodes CDR1 MDHEN and CDR2 SYDVKM. The CDR3 contains 15 residues. Here the CDR3 DNA reads TGTGCCAGCAGTTACTCCGGGACAGACGATGAAAAACTGTTTTTT. Amino acid sequence: CASSYSGTDDEKLFF.

A few counts support this clone. The V gene is TRBV6-5, the J gene TRBJ2-2, with 9 bases lining up with TRBD2. The junction had 3 bases not matched to a gene; V was cut back by 6 bases and J by 1 base. Germline V gene lookup returns CDR1 MNHEY and CDR2 SVGAGI. This CDR3 spans 15 amino acids. CDR3 sequence reads: CASSPSGENTGELFF. The CDR3 bases are TGTGCCAGCAGCCCTAGCGGGGAGAACACCGGGGAGCTGTTTTTT.

The table lists this clone with a few counts. The chain couples TRBV10-1 to TRBJ2-1; D uncertain. V lost 3 bases to trimming and J lost 9 bases, with 6 bases between them. CDR3 length: 11 residues. Per germline, CDR1 WNHNN and CDR2 SYGVQD (reference sequence). CDR3 protein: CASSDGFEQFF. Written as DNA, the CDR3 is TGCGCCAGCAGTGACGGTTTTGAGCAGTTCTTC.

In its sample, this clone was seen a few times. The gene calls are TRBV5-1 and TRBJ2-6; 7 nucleotides agree with TRBD1. Trimming at V came to 2 bases and at J to 4 bases, leaving 12 bases not matched to a gene. Germline loops: CDR1 SGHRS, CDR2 YFSETQ. CDR3 length: 18 residues. DNA for the CDR3: TGCGCCAGCAGCTTTAGAGACAGGGTGCATGGGGGGGCCAACGTCCTGACTTTC. It codes for CASSFRDRVHGGANVLTF.

This clone was observed a few times. The rearrangement joins TRBV27 to TRBJ2-6, with 8 bases that match TRBD2. The CDR3 runs 17 residues. J gave up 2 bases and V 5 bases, and 8 bases lay outside the gene matches. Germline V gene data show CDR1 as MNHEY and CDR2 as SMNVEV (reference sequence). In DNA, the CDR3 is TGTGCCAGCAGTGTAGGAGCGGGAGTACCTGGGGCCAACGTCCTGACTTTC. Encoded protein: CASSVGAGVPGANVLTF.

This clone was seen more than once but under ten times. The V call is TRBV29-1, the J call TRBJ2-3; D not resolved. CDR1 and CDR2 (germline): SQVTM, ANQGSEA. CDR3 length: 13 residues. With 5 bases removed from V and 2 bases from J, the gap between germline ends came to 11 bases. CDR3 nucleotide sequence: TGCAGCGTTCGGGTTCGGAACACAGATACGCAGTATTTT. This sequence encodes CSVRVRNTDTQYF.

This chain joins TRBV5-4 and TRBJ2-7; 7 nucleotides align to TRBD1. Trimming at V came to 4 bases and at J to 4 bases, leaving 8 bases not matched to a gene. The germline CDR1 and CDR2 sequences are SGHNT and YYREEE (reference sequence). CDR3 size: 14 residues. The chain's CDR3 is CASSPTGQFYEQYF. The CDR3 DNA reads as TGTGCCAGCAGCCCAACGGGACAGTTTTACGAGCAGTACTTC. Together with reference TRBV5-4 and TRBJ2-7, the CDR3 gives the full variable domain: ETGVTQSPTHLIKTRGQQVTLRCSSQSGHNTVSWYQQALGQGPQFIFQYYREEENGRGNFPPRFSGLQFPNYSSELNVNALELDDSALYLCASSPTGQFYEQYFGPGTRLTVT.

This sequence joins TRBV7-8 and TRBJ2-7; 7 nucleotides line up with TRBD1. Looked up from germline, CDR1 is SGHVS and CDR2 is FQNEAQ. The CDR3 covers 14 residues. Losses at the gene ends were 4 bases for V and 2 bases for J; bases not matched to a gene: 5. CDR3 loop: CASSSRDRAYEQYF. The CDR3 nucleotides read TGTGCCAGCAGCTCCCGGGACAGAGCCTACGAGCAGTACTTC.

V gene TRBV2 combines with J gene TRBJ2-1, with D maybe TRBD1 (7 bases). CDR3 length: 14 amino acids. Trimming left V 4 bases short and J 9 bases short, with 16 bases between. The germline V gene has CDR1 SNHLY and CDR2 FYNNEI. CDR3 region: CASSVEQGEAEQFF. For the CDR3, the DNA is TGTGCCAGCAGTGTGGAGCAGGGGGAGGCTGAGCAGTTCTTC. Using reference TRBV2 and TRBJ2-1 for the parts outside the CDR3, the full variable domain is EPEVTQTPSHQVTQMGQEVILRCVPISNHLYFYWYRQILGQKVEFLVSFYNNEISEKSEIFDDQFSVERPDGSNFTLKIRSTKLEDSAMYFCASSVEQGEAEQFFGPGTRLTVL.

The chain carries TRBV4-3 and TRBJ2-5; D may be TRBD2 (6 bases). Germline V gives CDR1 LGHNA, CDR2 YSLEER. V was shortened by 1 base and J by 2 bases, with 14 bases between the two germline ends. The CDR3 is 16 amino acids. In nucleotides, the CDR3 is TGCGCCAGCAGCCAAGGCCAACTAGCAGCTCAAGAGACCCAGTACTTC. Protein: CASSQGQLAAQETQYF.

This rearrangement joins TRBV6-1 to TRBJ2-7, with D perhaps matching TRBD1 (5 bases). Trimming removed 6 bases from V and 2 bases from J, with 5 bases in between. The CDR3 runs to 11 residues. CDR1 is MNHNS, CDR2 SASEGT, per germline. The CDR3 DNA reads as TGTGCCAGCAGAGGGGCCTACGAGCAGTACTTC. Translating it yields CASRGAYEQYF.

This clone was detected only a few times. V usage is TRBV7-2 and J usage is TRBJ2-5; maybe TRBD1 (5 bases). Germline loops: CDR1 SGHTA, CDR2 FQGNSA. V lost 2 bases and J 5 bases, leaving 9 bases between the germline ends. The length of the CDR3 is 13 residues. CDR3 sequence: CASSLKGRETQYF. The CDR3 nucleotides read TGTGCCAGCAGCTTAAAGGGGCGCGAGACCCAGTACTTC.

This clone turned up a few times. This rearrangement joins TRBV4-1 to TRBJ2-7, with D uncertain. The V gene's germline CDR1 is MGHRA and CDR2 YSYEKL. V dropped 1 base and J dropped 0 bases, with 7 bases sitting between them. The CDR3 loop spans 14 amino acids. CDR3 nucleotide sequence: TGCGCCAGCAGCCAAGGAGCGCTCTCCTACGAGCAGTACTTC. As protein: CASSQGALSYEQYF.